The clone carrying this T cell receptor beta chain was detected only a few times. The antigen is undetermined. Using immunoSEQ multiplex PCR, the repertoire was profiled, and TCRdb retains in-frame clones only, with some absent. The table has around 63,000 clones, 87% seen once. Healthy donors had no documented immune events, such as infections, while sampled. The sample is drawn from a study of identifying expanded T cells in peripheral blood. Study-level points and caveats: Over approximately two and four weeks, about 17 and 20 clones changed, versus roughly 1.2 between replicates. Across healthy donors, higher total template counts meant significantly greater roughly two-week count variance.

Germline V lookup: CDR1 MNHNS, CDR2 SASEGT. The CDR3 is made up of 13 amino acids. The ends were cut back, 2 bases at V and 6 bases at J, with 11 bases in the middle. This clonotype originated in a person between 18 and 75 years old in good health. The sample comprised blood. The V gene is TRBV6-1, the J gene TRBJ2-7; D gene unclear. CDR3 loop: CASSENESTEQYF. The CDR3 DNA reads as TGTGCCAGCAGTGAAAACGAATCTACCGAGCAGTACTTC.